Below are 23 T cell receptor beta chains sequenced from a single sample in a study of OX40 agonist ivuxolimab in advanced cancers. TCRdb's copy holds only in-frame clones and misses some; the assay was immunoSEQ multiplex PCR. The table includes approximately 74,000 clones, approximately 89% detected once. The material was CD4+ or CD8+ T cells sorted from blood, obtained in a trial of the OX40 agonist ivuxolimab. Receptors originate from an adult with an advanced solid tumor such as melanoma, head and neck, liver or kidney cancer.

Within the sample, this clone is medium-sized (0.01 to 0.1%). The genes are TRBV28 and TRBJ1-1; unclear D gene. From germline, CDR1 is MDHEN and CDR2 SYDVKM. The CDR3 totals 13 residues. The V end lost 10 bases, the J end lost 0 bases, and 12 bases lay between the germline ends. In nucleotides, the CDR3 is TGTGCCACCCAGAACCAAATGAACACTGAAGCTTTCTTT. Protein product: CATQNQMNTEAFF.

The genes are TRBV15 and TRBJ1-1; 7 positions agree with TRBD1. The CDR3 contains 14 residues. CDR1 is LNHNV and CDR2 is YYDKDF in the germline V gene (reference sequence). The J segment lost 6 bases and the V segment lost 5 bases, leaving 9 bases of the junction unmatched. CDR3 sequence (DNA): TGTGCCACCAGCGGAGGATTACAGGGGTCTGAAGCTTTCTTT. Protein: CATSGGLQGSEAFF.

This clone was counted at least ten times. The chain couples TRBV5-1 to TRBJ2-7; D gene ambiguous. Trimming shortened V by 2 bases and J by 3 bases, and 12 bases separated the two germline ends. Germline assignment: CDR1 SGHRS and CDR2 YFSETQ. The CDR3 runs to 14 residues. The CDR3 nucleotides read TGCGCCAGCAGCTTAAGGTCGGAGCTCTACGAGCAGTACTTC. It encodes CASSLRSELYEQYF.

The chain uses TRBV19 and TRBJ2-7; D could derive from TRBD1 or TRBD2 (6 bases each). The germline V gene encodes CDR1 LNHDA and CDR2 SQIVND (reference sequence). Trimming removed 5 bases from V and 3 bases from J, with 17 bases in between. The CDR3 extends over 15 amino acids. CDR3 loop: CASSFPTGGNYEQYF. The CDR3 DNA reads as TGTGCCAGTAGTTTCCCGACAGGAGGGAACTACGAGCAGTACTTC.

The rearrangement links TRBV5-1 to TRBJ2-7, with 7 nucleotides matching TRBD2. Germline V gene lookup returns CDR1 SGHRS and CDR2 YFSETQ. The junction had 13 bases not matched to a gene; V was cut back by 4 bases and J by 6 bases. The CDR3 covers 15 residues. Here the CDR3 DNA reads TGCGCCAGCAGCCGGGGTGCGGGGGAAGTGGGCGAGCAGTACTTC. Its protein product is CASSRGAGEVGEQYF.

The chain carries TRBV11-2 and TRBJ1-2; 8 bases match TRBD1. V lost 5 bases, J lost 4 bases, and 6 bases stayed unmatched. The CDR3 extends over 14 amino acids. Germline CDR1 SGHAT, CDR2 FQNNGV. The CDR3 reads CASSIGQGSYGYTF. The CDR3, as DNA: TGTGCCAGCAGCATCGGACAGGGCTCCTATGGCTACACCTTC.

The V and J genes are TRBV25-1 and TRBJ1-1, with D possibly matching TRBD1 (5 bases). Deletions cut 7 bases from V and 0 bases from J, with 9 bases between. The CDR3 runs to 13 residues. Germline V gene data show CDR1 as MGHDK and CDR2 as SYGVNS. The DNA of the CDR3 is TGTGCCAGCACCAGGGACCTGAACACTGAAGCTTTCTTT. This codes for CASTRDLNTEAFF.

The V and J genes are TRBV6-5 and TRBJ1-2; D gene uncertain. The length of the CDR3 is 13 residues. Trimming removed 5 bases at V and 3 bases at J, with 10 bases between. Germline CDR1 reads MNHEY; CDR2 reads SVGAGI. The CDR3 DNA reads TGTGCCAGCAGTCCGGATAGGGACTATGGCTACACCTTC. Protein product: CASSPDRDYGYTF.

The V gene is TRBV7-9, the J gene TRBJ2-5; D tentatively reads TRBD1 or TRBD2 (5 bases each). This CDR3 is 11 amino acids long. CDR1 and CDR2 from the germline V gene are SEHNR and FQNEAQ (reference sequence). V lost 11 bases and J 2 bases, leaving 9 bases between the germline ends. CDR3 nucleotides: TGTGCCGAGGGGCGGCAAGAGACCCAGTACTTC. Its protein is CAEGRQETQYF.

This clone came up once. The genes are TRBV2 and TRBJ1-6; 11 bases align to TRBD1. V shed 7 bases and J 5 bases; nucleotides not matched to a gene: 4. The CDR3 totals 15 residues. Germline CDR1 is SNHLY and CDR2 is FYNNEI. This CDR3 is CASTRTGGNNSPLHF. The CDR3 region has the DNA TGTGCCAGCACCCGGACAGGGGGCAATAATTCACCCCTCCACTTT.

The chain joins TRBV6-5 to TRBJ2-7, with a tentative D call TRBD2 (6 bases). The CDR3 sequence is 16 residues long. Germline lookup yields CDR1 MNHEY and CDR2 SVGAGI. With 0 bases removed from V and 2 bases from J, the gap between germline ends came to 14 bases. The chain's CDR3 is CASSYSLSGAPYEQYF. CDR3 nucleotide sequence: TGTGCCAGCAGTTACTCGCTTAGCGGTGCACCCTACGAGCAGTACTTC.

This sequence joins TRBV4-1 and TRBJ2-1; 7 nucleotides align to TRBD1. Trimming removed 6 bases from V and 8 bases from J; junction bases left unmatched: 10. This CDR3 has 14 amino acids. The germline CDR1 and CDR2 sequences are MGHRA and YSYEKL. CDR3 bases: TGCGCCAGCAGAGACAGGGCCCAGAGGGATGAGCAGTTCTTC. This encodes CASRDRAQRDEQFF.

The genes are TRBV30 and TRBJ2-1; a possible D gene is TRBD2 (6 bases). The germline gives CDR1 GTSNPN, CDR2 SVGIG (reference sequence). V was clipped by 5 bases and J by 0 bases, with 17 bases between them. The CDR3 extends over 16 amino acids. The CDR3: CAWAALGGSSYNEQFF. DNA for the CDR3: TGTGCCTGGGCTGCACTCGGGGGTAGCTCCTACAATGAGCAGTTCTTC.

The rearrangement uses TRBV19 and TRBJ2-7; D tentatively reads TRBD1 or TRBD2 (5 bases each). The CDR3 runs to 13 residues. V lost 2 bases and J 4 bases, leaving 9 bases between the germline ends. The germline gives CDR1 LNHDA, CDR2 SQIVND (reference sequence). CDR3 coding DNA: TGTGCCAGTAGTATAAGGGGACCTTACGAGCAGTACTTC. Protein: CASSIRGPYEQYF.

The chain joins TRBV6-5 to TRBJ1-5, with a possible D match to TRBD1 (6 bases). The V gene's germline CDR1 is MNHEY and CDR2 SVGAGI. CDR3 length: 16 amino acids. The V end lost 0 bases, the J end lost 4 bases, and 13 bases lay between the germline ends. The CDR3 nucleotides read TGTGCCAGCAGTTACTCTATTACAGGGCCAAATCAGCCCCAGCATTTT. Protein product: CASSYSITGPNQPQHF.

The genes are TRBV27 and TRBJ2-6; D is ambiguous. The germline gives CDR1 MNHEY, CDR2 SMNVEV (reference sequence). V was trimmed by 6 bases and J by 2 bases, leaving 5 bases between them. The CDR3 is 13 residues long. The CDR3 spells CASRIAGANVLTF. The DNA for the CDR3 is TGTGCCAGCAGAATCGCTGGGGCCAACGTCCTGACTTTC.

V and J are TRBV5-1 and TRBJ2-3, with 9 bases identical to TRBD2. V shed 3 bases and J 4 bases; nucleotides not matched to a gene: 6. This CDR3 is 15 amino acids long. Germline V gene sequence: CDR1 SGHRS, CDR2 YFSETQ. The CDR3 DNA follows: TGCGCCAGCAGCTCTTTAGCGGGAGTTGCAGATACGCAGTATTTT. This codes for CASSSLAGVADTQYF.

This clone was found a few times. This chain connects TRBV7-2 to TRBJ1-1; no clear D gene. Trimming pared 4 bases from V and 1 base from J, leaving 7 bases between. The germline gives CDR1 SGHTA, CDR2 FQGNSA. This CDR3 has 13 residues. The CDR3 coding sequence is TGTGCCAGCAGCTCCCGGGCGAACACTGAAGCTTTCTTT. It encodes CASSSRANTEAFF.

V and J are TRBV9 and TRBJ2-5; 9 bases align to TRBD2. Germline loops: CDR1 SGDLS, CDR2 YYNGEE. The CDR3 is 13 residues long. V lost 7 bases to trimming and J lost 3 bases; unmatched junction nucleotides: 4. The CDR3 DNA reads TGTGCCAGCTCCCAGCGGGGGGAAGAGACCCAGTACTTC. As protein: CASSQRGEETQYF.

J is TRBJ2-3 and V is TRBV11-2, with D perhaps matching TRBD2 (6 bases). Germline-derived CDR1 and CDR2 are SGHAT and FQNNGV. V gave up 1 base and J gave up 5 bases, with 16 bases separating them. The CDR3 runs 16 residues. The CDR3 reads CASSLVGGGRRDTQYF. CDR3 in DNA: TGTGCCAGCAGCTTAGTTGGGGGAGGTAGGAGAGATACGCAGTATTTT. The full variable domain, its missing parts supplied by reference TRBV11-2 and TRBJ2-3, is EAGVAQSPRYKIIEKRQSVAFWCNPISGHATLYWYQQILGQGPKLLIQFQNNGVVDDSQLPKDRFSAERLKGVDSTLKIQPAKLEDSAVYLCASSLVGGGRRDTQYFGPGTRLTVL.

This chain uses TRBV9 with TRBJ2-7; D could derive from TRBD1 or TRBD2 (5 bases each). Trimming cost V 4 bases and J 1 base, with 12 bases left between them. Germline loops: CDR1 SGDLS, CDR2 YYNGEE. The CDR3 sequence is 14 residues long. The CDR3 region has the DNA TGTGCCAGCAGCCCCCGAGGGGCGTCCTACGAGCAGTACTTC. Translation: CASSPRGASYEQYF.

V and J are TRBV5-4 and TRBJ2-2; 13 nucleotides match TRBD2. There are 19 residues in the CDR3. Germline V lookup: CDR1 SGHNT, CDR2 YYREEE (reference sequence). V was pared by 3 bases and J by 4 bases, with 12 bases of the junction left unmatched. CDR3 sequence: CASSSPTSGGTLGTGELFF. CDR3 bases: TGTGCCAGCAGCTCTCCGACTAGCGGGGGGACTCTGGGCACCGGGGAGCTGTTTTTT.

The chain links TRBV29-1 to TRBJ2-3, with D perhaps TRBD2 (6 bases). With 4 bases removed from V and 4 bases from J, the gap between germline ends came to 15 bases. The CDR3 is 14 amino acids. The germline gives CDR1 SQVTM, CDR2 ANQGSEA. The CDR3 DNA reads TGCAGCGTTGTAGGAGGGAGAGGGGCAGATACGCAGTATTTT. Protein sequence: CSVVGGRGADTQYF.